This is a list of T cell receptor beta chains from one sample in a study of cytomegalovirus exposure and HLA in healthy donors. Profiling relied on immunoSEQ multiplex PCR, and the TCRdb table lists in-frame clones only, not all of them. The data hold 55,000 to 70,000 clones, with 75% to 80% observed a single time. The sequenced material came from PBMCs. All receptors come from a man aged 18-30 years in good health and CMV-seropositive. Both conserved end residues are part of each CDR3. A D gene is named only where the DNA matches it firmly. Only some rows state a clone size, as once, few, many or a class for expanded clones.

j_call cdr3_length d_call clone_size v_call cdr3_nt cdr3_aa
TRBJ2-1 14 TRBD1 - TRBV10-1 TGCGCCAGCCGGTCCCGGGACAGGGGTATTGAGCAGTTCTTC CASRSRDRGIEQFF
TRBJ1-1 15 - few TRBV6-5 TGTGCCAGCAGTTACTCACAGGCTATGAACACTGAAGCTTTCTTT CASSYSQAMNTEAFF
TRBJ1-4 15 - - TRBV30 TGTGCCTGGAGTGTAGAACTGCCTGCGTGGGAAAAACTGTTTTTT CAWSVELPAWEKLFF
TRBJ1-2 12 - - TRBV25-1 TGTGCCAGTTCGGACAGTAACTATGGCTACACCTTC CASSDSNYGYTF
TRBJ1-1 14 - - TRBV15 TGTGCCACCAGCAGAGCGGACGGCCGCGGGGGAGCTTTCTTT CATSRADGRGGAFF
TRBJ2-5 14 - - TRBV2 TGTGCCAGCAGTGAAGTCGGGGGTCAAGAGACCCAGTACTTC CASSEVGGQETQYF
TRBJ2-1 13 TRBD1 - TRBV5-1 TGCGCCAGCAGCTTGGAACAGGGGAATGAGCAGTTCTTC CASSLEQGNEQFF
TRBJ1-2 15 - once TRBV6-5 TGTGCCAGCAAATTGCTACAGGATACATTCTATGGCTACACCTTC CASKLLQDTFYGYTF
TRBJ2-3 16 TRBD2 - TRBV6-4 TGTGCCAGCAGCACGACTAGCGGGAGGGGGACAGATACGCAGTATTTT CASSTTSGRGTDTQYF
TRBJ1-4 13 - - TRBV7-6 TGTGCCAGCAGCCCTTCGGACGGAGGAAAACTGTTTTTT CASSPSDGGKLFF
TRBJ1-2 14 - - TRBV27 TGTGCCAGCAGTTTATTAAGAAGCCCGTATGGCTACACCTTC CASSLLRSPYGYTF
TRBJ1-1 14 - - TRBV11-2 TGTGCCAGCAGCTTCGGGTCTGTGAACACTGAAGCTTTCTTT CASSFGSVNTEAFF
TRBJ2-2 15 TRBD2 - TRBV6-5 TGTGCCAGCAGGGGACTAGCGGGAGAAACCGGGGAGCTGTTTTTT CASRGLAGETGELFF
TRBJ1-5 19 - - TRBV2 TGTGCCAGCAGTGTAGACAGAAGGGGTGTTTCGCGAAGCAATCAGCCCCAGCATTTT CASSVDRRGVSRSNQPQHF
TRBJ2-3 14 - - TRBV6-5 TGTGCCAGCAGTTACTCCCAGGGTAAAGATACGCAGTATTTT CASSYSQGKDTQYF
TRBJ1-5 17 TRBD1 - TRBV5-4 TGTGCCAGCAGCTTCGGGACAGGGGCGAATAGCAATCAGCCCCAGCATTTT CASSFGTGANSNQPQHF